The source of this TCR beta chain is a study of T cells after somatic rescue of genetic block. This table comes from immunoSEQ multiplex PCR, and its TCRdb copy is limited to in-frame clones, with some not included. The table has 67,000 or so clones, roughly 90% seen once; the top ten hold about 3%. CDR3 length equals 15 residues. The V gene lost 0 bases and the J gene lost 5 bases, with 13 bases spanning the gap. Germline-derived CDR1 and CDR2 are SGHRS and YFSETQ. Material: peripheral blood mononuclear cells (PBMCs). The clonotype comes from a man aged 25 to 40. This chain links TRBV5-1 with TRBJ2-3; either TRBD1 or TRBD2 may fit D (5 bases each). The CDR3 region has the DNA TGCGCCAGCAGCTTGGCCAGAGGGGTTCTAGATACGCAGTATTTT. Translated: CASSLARGVLDTQYF.